Sequencing of this T cell receptor beta chain was carried out in a study of blood T cell repertoires in COVID-19. Using immunoSEQ multiplex PCR, the repertoire was profiled, and TCRdb retains in-frame clones only, with some absent. The table records fewer than 140,000 clones, 76% of them present only once. Sequenced material: peripheral blood. This TCR came from an elderly man with COVID-19, enrolled during active disease.

The CDR3, as DNA: TGCGCCAGCAGCCGGTGGGCGGGAGGGGACAATGAGCAGTTCTTC. Protein product: CASSRWAGGDNEQFF. V usage is TRBV4-1 and J usage is TRBJ2-1, with TRBD2 identical over 9 bases. Germline loops: CDR1 MGHRA, CDR2 YSYEKL. The trim removed 4 bases at V and 5 bases at J, leaving 6 bases unmatched. The CDR3 is 15 residues long.